Listed below are T cell receptor beta chains from one sample, sequenced in a study of shared clonotypes between healthy human individuals. TCRdb keeps only in-frame clones here, not all; method: immunoSEQ multiplex PCR. In the table there are roughly 500,000 clones, 76% of which are singletons. The sequenced sample was PBMCs. The receptor source for this set is a woman in her thirties or forties in good health. Some clones in this sample may be carry-over from other donors' samples. The CDR3 runs from the conserved cysteine through the conserved F or W. Each record gives: J gene, CDR3 length, clone size, V gene, D gene, CDR3 protein, CDR3 DNA. A D gene is named only where the DNA matches it firmly. Clone size is given for some rows only: seen once, a few or many times, or a class if the clone is expanded.

TRBJ1-4,16,-,TRBV5-1,TRBD1,CASSLPRGTGDEKLFF,TGCGCCAGCAGCCTCCCCCGGGGGACAGGGGATGAAAAACTGTTTTTT
TRBJ2-1,16,-,TRBV21-1,-,CASSIPHWMRGNEQFF,TGTGCCAGCAGCATACCCCACTGGATGAGGGGGAATGAGCAGTTCTTC
TRBJ2-3,15,-,TRBV5-4,TRBD2,CASSRTSGSSDTQYF,TGTGCCAGCAGCCGGACTAGCGGGAGTTCAGATACGCAGTATTTT
TRBJ2-7,15,-,TRBV7-3,TRBD2,CASSKTSASSYGQYF,TGTGCCAGCAGCAAGACTAGCGCGAGCTCCTACGGGCAGTACTTC
TRBJ2-1,14,-,TRBV28,-,CASSFGGRGNEQFF,TGTGCCAGCAGTTTCGGGGGACGGGGCAATGAGCAGTTCTTC
TRBJ2-1,16,-,TRBV6-5,TRBD2,CASSSISSGRASEQFF,TGTGCCAGCAGTTCGATTTCTAGCGGGAGGGCGAGTGAGCAGTTCTTC
TRBJ2-7,16,-,TRBV9,TRBD2,CASSVEVGGSSYEQYF,TGTGCCAGCAGCGTAGAAGTGGGAGGGAGCTCCTACGAGCAGTACTTC
TRBJ1-6,14,-,TRBV30,TRBD1,CAWRQGASNSPLHF,TGTGCCTGGAGACAGGGGGCAAGTAATTCACCCCTCCACTTT
TRBJ2-5,15,-,TRBV2,-,CASILTEPQQETQYF,TGTGCCAGCATTCTTACGGAACCCCAACAAGAGACCCAGTACTTC
TRBJ2-1,15,-,TRBV11-3,TRBD1,CASSSGQGELNEQFF,TGTGCCAGCAGCTCGGGACAGGGGGAGCTCAATGAGCAGTTCTTC
TRBJ2-5,18,-,TRBV28,TRBD2,CASSLGALAGLLRETQYF,TGTGCCAGCAGTTTAGGAGCACTAGCGGGACTTCTCCGAGAGACCCAGTACTTC
TRBJ1-2,12,-,TRBV10-3,-,CAISESGYGYTF,TGTGCCATCAGTGAGTCAGGTTATGGCTACACCTTC
TRBJ2-7,15,-,TRBV18,TRBD1,CASSLRQGGTYEQYF,TGTGCCAGCTCACTCCGACAGGGTGGTACCTACGAGCAGTACTTC
TRBJ2-1,16,-,TRBV30,TRBD1,CAWSSPGTGSYNEQFF,TGTGCCTGGAGTTCCCCCGGGACAGGCTCCTACAATGAGCAGTTCTTC
TRBJ2-1,15,-,TRBV6-1,TRBD2,CASSEKGREGNEQFF,TGTGCCAGCAGTGAAAAGGGGCGGGAGGGGAATGAGCAGTTCTTC
TRBJ1-1,13,-,TRBV7-2,TRBD1,CASSSQGEGEAFF,TGTGCCAGCAGCTCACAGGGGGAGGGTGAAGCTTTCTTT
TRBJ2-7,15,-,TRBV28,TRBD2,CASRLGLAGVAEQYF,TGTGCCAGCAGACTCGGACTAGCGGGAGTGGCCGAGCAGTACTTC
TRBJ2-7,13,-,TRBV28,-,CASSPPPRDEQYF,TGTGCCAGCAGTCCCCCTCCCAGAGACGAGCAGTACTTC
TRBJ1-2,14,-,TRBV5-1,TRBD1,CASSLDGQGYGYTF,TGCGCCAGCAGCTTGGACGGACAGGGGTATGGCTACACCTTC
TRBJ2-2,13,-,TRBV9,-,CASSVVRGGELFF,TGTGCCAGCAGCGTAGTAAGGGGCGGGGAGCTGTTTTTT
TRBJ1-1,14,-,TRBV7-9,-,CASTLTPGHLKAFF,TGTGCCAGCACCCTAACCCCGGGACATTTAAAAGCTTTCTTT
TRBJ2-1,13,-,TRBV5-1,TRBD2,CASNLGGNNEQFF,TGCGCCAGCAACTTGGGGGGGAACAATGAGCAGTTCTTC
TRBJ2-7,14,-,TRBV28,TRBD1,CASTPGQGSYEQYF,TGTGCCAGCACCCCGGGACAGGGATCCTACGAGCAGTACTTC
TRBJ1-1,14,-,TRBV29-1,TRBD1,CSVDTRTGNTEAFF,TGCAGCGTTGATACCCGGACAGGGAACACTGAAGCTTTCTTT
TRBJ1-1,16,-,TRBV15,-,CATSRDPGTTNTEAFF,TGTGCCACCAGCAGAGATCCGGGAACAACCAACACTGAAGCTTTCTTT
TRBJ1-4,16,few,TRBV27,-,CASSPTYVATNEKLFF,TGTGCCAGCAGTCCCACCTACGTTGCAACTAATGAAAAACTGTTTTTT
TRBJ2-5,13,-,TRBV7-3,-,CASSRGLGETQYF,TGTGCCAGCAGCCGGGGCTTGGGAGAGACCCAGTACTTC
TRBJ2-1,14,-,TRBV27,TRBD2,CATQGLAGANEQFF,TGTGCCACCCAGGGGCTAGCGGGAGCCAATGAGCAGTTCTTC
TRBJ2-1,18,-,TRBV28,TRBD2,CASRSRRIAGGFLNEQFF,TGTGCCAGCAGATCCAGGAGAATAGCGGGAGGGTTCTTAAATGAGCAGTTCTTC
TRBJ1-1,13,many,TRBV10-3,-,CAIRTGADTEAFF,TGTGCCATCAGAACCGGGGCGGACACTGAAGCTTTCTTT
TRBJ1-6,13,-,TRBV30,-,CACSEESGSPLHF,TGTGCCTGTAGTGAGGAAAGTGGTTCACCCCTCCACTTT
TRBJ2-7,13,-,TRBV5-8,-,CASSPRGLYEQYF,TGTGCCAGCAGCCCCCGAGGCCTCTACGAGCAGTACTTC
TRBJ2-1,12,few,TRBV19,TRBD2,CASSIVGTSKVF,TGTGCCAGTAGTATAGTCGGGACTAGTAAGGTCTTC
TRBJ2-1,15,once,TRBV4-2,TRBD1,CASSRDRASYNEQFF,TGTGCCAGCAGCCGAGACAGGGCCTCCTACAATGAGCAGTTCTTC
TRBJ2-7,18,-,TRBV9,TRBD2,CASSVAYGSGRARYEQYF,TGTGCCAGCAGCGTAGCTTACGGGAGCGGGAGGGCCCGGTACGAGCAGTACTTC
TRBJ2-3,12,-,TRBV28,-,CATRLVADTQYF,TGTGCCACCAGACTAGTGGCAGATACGCAGTATTTT
TRBJ1-5,13,-,TRBV6-1,-,CASEAYSNQPQHF,TGTGCCAGCGAAGCTTATAGCAATCAGCCCCAGCATTTT
TRBJ1-3,15,-,TRBV5-6,-,CASSLLGPDGNTIYF,TGTGCCAGCAGCTTGTTGGGTCCTGACGGTAACACCATATATTTT
TRBJ2-7,16,-,TRBV27,TRBD2,CASRRWGLEESYEQYF,TGTGCCAGCAGGCGTTGGGGACTAGAGGAATCCTACGAGCAGTACTTC
TRBJ2-7,14,-,TRBV5-1,TRBD1,CASSLTGVAYEQYF,TGCGCCAGCAGCTTGACAGGGGTCGCTTACGAGCAGTACTTC
TRBJ2-2,18,-,TRBV2,-,CASSGGDTGTANTGELFF,TGTGCCAGCAGTGGCGGGGATACGGGGACAGCAAACACCGGGGAGCTGTTTTTT
TRBJ2-3,19,-,TRBV15,-,CATSRDAFQGFSSTDTQYF,TGTGCCACCAGCAGAGATGCCTTTCAAGGTTTTAGTAGCACAGATACGCAGTATTTT
TRBJ1-1,15,-,TRBV7-9,-,CASSPRDRLNTEAFF,TGTGCCAGCAGCCCCCGGGACCGGCTAAACACTGAAGCTTTCTTT
TRBJ2-1,14,-,TRBV21-1,-,CASSKIQGNNEQFF,TGTGCCAGCAGCAAGATACAGGGGAACAATGAGCAGTTCTTC
TRBJ2-2,14,-,TRBV29-1,-,CSVGGSANTGELFF,TGCAGCGTTGGGGGGAGCGCGAACACCGGGGAGCTGTTTTTT
TRBJ2-3,15,-,TRBV7-2,-,CASSLRSLGTDTQYF,TGTGCCAGCAGCTTACGGTCCCTGGGGACAGATACGCAGTATTTT
TRBJ2-2,15,-,TRBV9,-,CASSVRDSYTGELFF,TGTGCCAGCAGCGTGAGGGACTCCTATACCGGGGAGCTGTTTTTT